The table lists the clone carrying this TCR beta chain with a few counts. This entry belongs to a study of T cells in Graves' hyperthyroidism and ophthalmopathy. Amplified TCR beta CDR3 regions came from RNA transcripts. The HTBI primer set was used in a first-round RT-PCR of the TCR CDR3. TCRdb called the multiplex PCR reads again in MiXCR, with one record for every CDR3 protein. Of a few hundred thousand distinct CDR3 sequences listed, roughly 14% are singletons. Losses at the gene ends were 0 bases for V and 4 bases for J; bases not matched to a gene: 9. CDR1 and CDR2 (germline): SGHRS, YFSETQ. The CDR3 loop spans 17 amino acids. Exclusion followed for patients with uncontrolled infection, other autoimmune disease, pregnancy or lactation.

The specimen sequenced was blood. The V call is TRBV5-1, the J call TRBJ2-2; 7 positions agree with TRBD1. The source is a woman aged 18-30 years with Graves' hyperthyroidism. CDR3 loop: CASSLDRQGFRTGELFF. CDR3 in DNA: TGCGCCAGCAGCTTGGACCGACAGGGTTTCCGCACCGGGGAGCTGTTTTTT.